This T cell receptor beta chain stems from a study of PD-L1 blockade in urothelial cancer. Whole-study context: Investigators checked blood 3 weeks (second dose) and 6 weeks after treatment start. Median blood clonality was around 0.074, with 75,000 to 100,000 unique TCRs.

The CDR3 contains 16 residues. J gave up 4 bases and V 4 bases, and 9 bases lay outside the gene matches. The germline V gene has CDR1 SGHDT and CDR2 YYEEEE. Every PCR got spiked synthetic TCR analog templates. Clones were sequenced by immunoSEQ multiplex PCR, and TCRdb holds only the in-frame ones, with some missing. This table has about 80,000 clones, around 90% appearing once. The study collected 1 to 8 samples per patient, pretreatment and on-treatment. The rearrangement uses TRBV5-6 and TRBJ1-5; 9 bases line up with TRBD1. The sequence was collected from a woman between 65 and 79 years old with urothelial cancer. Sequencing used PBMCs, obtained around atezolizumab (anti-PD-L1) treatment. The DNA for the CDR3 is TGTGCCAGCAGCCGCGGGGACAGGGCATTGAATCAGCCCCAGCATTTT. Translating it yields CASSRGDRALNQPQHF.